This T cell receptor beta chain was identified in a study of read filtering for tumor transcriptome and immune sequencing. Study-wide background: R-ISS stage counts were under 10 for I, roughly 15 for II, more than 5 for III.

The J segment lost 11 bases and the V segment lost 3 bases, leaving 9 bases of the junction unmatched. Per germline, CDR1 GTSNPN and CDR2 SVGIG (reference sequence). This CDR3 is built from 13 residues. This clonotype was seen ten or more times. This library used about 360 ng RNA and molecular barcoded adaptors spanning alpha/delta and beta/gamma chains. TCRdb processed the reads anew with MiXCR; each CDR3 protein has one entry. The top ten clones hold just under 15% of a sample with approximately 90,000 distinct CDR3 sequences, 9% to 15% of them seen once. The chain combines TRBV30 with TRBJ1-4, with 7 bases matching TRBD1. This TCR came from a donor at least 40 years old with multiple myeloma. Sequencing used a population of CD138-negative cells sorted from bone marrow. CDR3: CAWRTDRPEKLFF. CDR3 bases: TGTGCCTGGAGGACGGACAGGCCGGAGAAACTGTTTTTT.